The 17 T cell receptor beta chains listed next were all sequenced from one sample in a study of identical twins. TCRdb reprocessed the 5' RACE reads with MiXCR, giving one entry per CDR3 protein. Seen here are about 470,000 distinct CDR3 sequences, roughly a quarter observed once, and the top ten hold 2.9%. These same data were also listed under a study on T cells expressing NK-cell markers.

Sequenced sample: CD4+ T cells sorted from blood. The receptors here all came from a woman aged 18-29 years in good health.

V and J are TRBV7-2 and TRBJ2-4; no definite D call. The CDR3 has 11 residues. The V gene lost 0 bases and the J gene lost 8 bases, with 2 bases spanning the gap. Germline loops: CDR1 SGHTA, CDR2 FQGNSA. The CDR3 region is CASSLAYIQYF. CDR3 coding DNA: TGTGCCAGCAGCTTAGCGTACATTCAGTACTTC. The full variable domain, its missing parts supplied by reference TRBV7-2 and TRBJ2-4, is GAGVSQSPSNKVTEKGKDVELRCDPISGHTALYWYRQSLGQGLEFLIYFQGNSAPDKSGLPSDRFSAERTGGSVSTLTIQRTQQEDSAVYLCASSLAYIQYFGAGTRLSVL.

This clonotype turned up a few times. The CDR3 spells CASRDRDRFDNSPLHF. In nucleotides, the CDR3 is TGCGCCAGCAGAGACAGGGATCGTTTCGATAATTCACCCCTCCACTTT. This chain uses TRBV5-1 with TRBJ1-6; TRBD1 agrees at 7 bases. CDR3 length: 16 residues. In germline, CDR1 is SGHRS, CDR2 YFSETQ. Trimming took 5 bases from V and 5 from J; bases not matched to a gene: 10.

This clonotype has more than one count but fewer than ten. This rearrangement joins TRBV15 to TRBJ2-7, with D possibly called TRBD1 or TRBD2 (5 bases each). CDR3 length: 14 residues. Trimming removed 2 bases from V and 6 bases from J, with 14 bases in between. Per the germline V gene, CDR1 is LNHNV and CDR2 is YYDKDF (reference sequence). The CDR3 coding sequence is TGTGCCACCAGCAGATTGGGGGACCTCTCCGAGCAGTACTTC. Amino acid sequence: CATSRLGDLSEQYF.

This clonotype showed up just a few times. The chain combines TRBV6-5 with TRBJ2-7; 7 bases agree with TRBD2. Germline CDR1 and CDR2: MNHEY and SVGAGI. CDR3 length: 14 residues. The ends lost 2 bases at V and 0 bases at J; junction bases unmatched: 1. Here the CDR3 DNA reads TGTGCCAGCAGTTACCCGGGGGGCTCCTACGAGCAGTACTTC. Its protein is CASSYPGGSYEQYF.

Many counts were recorded for this clonotype. The chain couples TRBV3-1 to TRBJ2-1; 8 bases are shared with TRBD1. Unmatched junction bases numbered 8, after V lost 6 bases and J lost 10 bases. Germline lookup yields CDR1 LGHDT and CDR2 YNNKEL (reference sequence). CDR3 size: 13 residues. CDR3 nucleotide sequence: TGTGCCAGCAGGCTGCAGGGGGCTGGCGAGCAGTTCTTC. Amino acid sequence: CASRLQGAGEQFF.

The V gene is TRBV10-3, the J gene TRBJ2-7; D is uncertain. V lost 7 bases to trimming and J lost 0 bases, with 19 bases between them. The CDR3 runs to 16 residues. The germline gives CDR1 ENHRY, CDR2 SYGVKD. CDR3 coding DNA: TGTGCCATCACCCCCTCAAGGACGGGTAGCTCCTACGAGCAGTACTTC. Amino acids: CAITPSRTGSSYEQYF.

This clonotype has ten or more counts. V is TRBV12-3 or TRBV12-4 and J is TRBJ1-2, with a weak D call TRBD1 (6 bases). The CDR3 totals 15 residues. V dropped 6 bases and J dropped 0 bases, with 14 bases sitting between them. For the CDR3, the DNA is TGTGCCAGCAGCCCTGGACAGATTTCTAACTATGGCTACACCTTC. Amino acid sequence: CASSPGQISNYGYTF.

The chain recombines TRBV12-3 or TRBV12-4 with TRBJ2-2, with 9 bases that match TRBD2. The ends lost 2 bases at V and 7 bases at J; junction bases unmatched: 11. There are 17 residues in the CDR3. The CDR3 is CASSLREGVAGVGELFF. CDR3 DNA: TGTGCCAGCAGTTTAAGAGAGGGAGTAGCGGGAGTCGGGGAGCTGTTTTTT.

The table lists this clonotype with a few counts. This chain links TRBV12-3 or TRBV12-4 with TRBJ2-7; 7 nucleotides line up with TRBD1. Trimming cost V 5 bases and J 6 bases; bases outside gene matches: 10. The CDR3 runs to 14 residues. The CDR3 nucleotides are TGTGCCAGCAGTCCCCGACAGGGTTCGGGCGAGCAGTACTTC. This encodes CASSPRQGSGEQYF.

The V gene is TRBV5-1, the J gene TRBJ2-1, with 8 bases matching TRBD2. CDR3 length equals 18 residues. With V trimmed by 4 bases and J by 2 bases, 14 bases remained unmatched. CDR1 SGHRS and CDR2 YFSETQ come from the germline V gene. CDR3 nucleotide sequence: TGCGCCAGCAGCCTACCCGCCGCGCGGGAGGCGCCCTACAATGAGCAGTTCTTC. Amino acid sequence: CASSLPAAREAPYNEQFF.

This clonotype was counted between two and nine times. This chain connects TRBV7-2 to TRBJ2-5, with D perhaps given as TRBD1 or TRBD2 (5 bases each). The germline V and J ends were trimmed by 5 bases and 2 bases, with 15 bases remaining between them. Germline V gene data show CDR1 as SGHTA and CDR2 as FQGNSA. This CDR3 is 15 amino acids long. CDR3 region: CASSPFGTEQETQYF. For the CDR3, the DNA is TGTGCCAGCAGCCCGTTCGGGACCGAACAAGAGACCCAGTACTTC.

V and J are TRBV20-1 and TRBJ2-1, with 9 bases aligning to TRBD1. The CDR3 is made up of 15 amino acids. With V trimmed by 2 bases and J by 8 bases, 10 bases remained unmatched. Germline lookup yields CDR1 DFQATT and CDR2 SNEGSKA (reference sequence). The CDR3: CSARPGTGRFHEQFF. CDR3 sequence (DNA): TGCAGTGCTAGACCAGGGACAGGGAGGTTCCATGAGCAGTTCTTC.

The genes are TRBV7-2 and TRBJ2-5; TRBD2 aligns across 9 bases. The germline CDR1 and CDR2 sequences are SGHTA and FQGNSA. CDR3 length: 15 residues. J lost 0 bases, V lost 6 bases, and 5 bases had no gene match. This CDR3 reads CASRPSGTYQETQYF. The CDR3 coding sequence is TGTGCCAGCAGACCTAGCGGGACCTACCAAGAGACCCAGTACTTC.

This clonotype was detected only a few times. The rearrangement uses TRBV5-6 and TRBJ1-2; D remains unclear. Germline CDR1 reads SGHDT; CDR2 reads YYEEEE. With 7 bases removed from V and 4 bases from J, the gap between germline ends came to 14 bases. CDR3 length: 13 residues. The CDR3 protein is CASGSRGSYGYTF. CDR3 DNA: TGTGCCAGCGGGAGTCGGGGATCCTATGGCTACACCTTC.

This chain connects TRBV5-1 to TRBJ2-3; 8 bases line up with TRBD2. Trimming removed 7 bases from V and 2 bases from J; junction bases left unmatched: 9. The CDR3 runs to 15 residues. Germline V gene sequence: CDR1 SGHRS, CDR2 YFSETQ. The CDR3 sequence is CASGVGGGPTDTQYF. CDR3 DNA sequence: TGCGCCAGCGGGGTTGGCGGGGGGCCCACAGATACGCAGTATTTT. Full variable domain (rest looked up from reference TRBV5-1 and TRBJ2-3): KAGVTQTPRYLIKTRGQQVTLSCSPISGHRSVSWYQQTPGQGLQFLFEYFSETQRNKGNFPGRFSGRQFSNSRSEMNVSTLELGDSALYLCASGVGGGPTDTQYFGPGTRLTVL.

The chain employs TRBV10-3 and TRBJ2-5; 10 positions agree with TRBD2. Trimming at V came to 5 bases and at J to 1 base, leaving 7 bases not matched to a gene. Germline values: CDR1 ENHRY, CDR2 SYGVKD. The CDR3 extends over 16 amino acids. CDR3 nucleotides: TGTGCCATCAGTTCGTATAGCGGGGGGCCCCAAGAGACCCAGTACTTC. Protein sequence: CAISSYSGGPQETQYF.

The chain joins TRBV7-2 to TRBJ2-2; D is undetermined. V shed 1 base and J shed 4 bases, with 7 bases lying between them. Germline V gives CDR1 SGHTA, CDR2 FQGNSA. This CDR3 spans 14 amino acids. The CDR3 region is CASSLGPTTGELFF. The CDR3, as DNA: TGTGCCAGCAGCTTAGGGCCCACCACCGGGGAGCTGTTTTTT.